The 28 T cell receptor beta chains listed next were all sequenced from one sample in a study of T-cell reconstitution after alpha-beta-depleted transplantation in children. This sample's TCRbeta library carried unique molecular identifier barcodes. TCRdb ran MiXCR on the PCR reads and lists one entry per CDR3 protein. The sample consists of almost 600,000 distinct CDR3 sequences, 25% to 30% of them appearing once. The sequencing used PBMCs, collected before TCRalphabeta/CD19-depleted stem cell transplant. The receptors derive from a boy younger than two with Wiskott-Aldrich syndrome, due to receive a stem cell transplant.

The chain couples TRBV10-3 to TRBJ1-4; a possible D gene is TRBD1 (6 bases). The V end lost 1 base, the J end lost 8 bases, and 11 bases lay between the germline ends. The germline V gene has CDR1 ENHRY and CDR2 SYGVKD. The CDR3 runs 14 residues. The chain's CDR3 is CAISELGGREKLFF. In DNA, the CDR3 is TGTGCCATCAGTGAGTTAGGGGGACGAGAAAAACTGTTTTTT.

V is TRBV20-1 and J is TRBJ2-3; 8 bases are a match to TRBD2. Germline lookup yields CDR1 DFQATT and CDR2 SNEGSKA (reference sequence). The ends lost 6 bases at V and 2 bases at J; junction bases unmatched: 10. CDR3 length: 15 residues. DNA of the CDR3: TGCAGTGCCAAAGGGGGTAGCGGGATCACAGATACGCAGTATTTT. Translating it yields CSAKGGSGITDTQYF.

Only a few counts were recorded for this clonotype. The rearrangement joins TRBV4-2 to TRBJ2-1; 14 nucleotides line up with TRBD2. The J segment lost 5 bases and the V segment lost 5 bases, leaving 8 bases of the junction unmatched. The CDR3 has 17 residues. The V gene's germline CDR1 is LGHNA and CDR2 YNFKEQ. CDR3 DNA: TGTGCCAGCAGCAAGATGAGGACTAGCGGGGGGCACAATGAGCAGTTCTTC. Amino acid sequence: CASSKMRTSGGHNEQFF.

This chain joins TRBV20-1 and TRBJ2-6; D gene unclear. The CDR3 length is 17 residues. V shed 5 bases and J shed 0 bases, with 17 bases lying between them. CDR1 and CDR2 (germline): DFQATT, SNEGSKA (reference sequence). Written as DNA, the CDR3 is TGCAGTGCTTGGGTCCAGGCTCCGCGCTCTGGGGCCAACGTCCTGACTTTC. This sequence encodes CSAWVQAPRSGANVLTF.

J is TRBJ1-2 and V is TRBV30; the D gene is possibly TRBD1 (5 bases). CDR3 length: 12 amino acids. The ends were cut back, 4 bases at V and 4 bases at J, with 10 bases in the middle. Germline-derived CDR1 and CDR2 are GTSNPN and SVGIG (reference sequence). The CDR3 region has the DNA TGTGCCTGGATCAGGGTCGGCTATGGCTACACCTTC. This gives the protein CAWIRVGYGYTF. Looking up the rest from reference TRBV30 and TRBJ1-2 gives the full variable domain: SQTIHQWPATLVQPVGSPLSLECTVEGTSNPNLYWYRQAAGRGLQLLFYSVGIGQISSEVPQNLSASRPQDRQFILSSKKLLLSDSGFYLCAWIRVGYGYTFGSGTRLTVV.

The genes are TRBV28 and TRBJ1-4; the D is unclear. In germline, CDR1 is MDHEN, CDR2 SYDVKM. The CDR3 has 11 residues. Trimming took 3 bases from V and 6 from J, leaving 2 bases between them. Here the CDR3 reads CASSFDEKLFF. For the CDR3, the DNA is TGTGCCAGCAGTTTTGATGAAAAACTGTTTTTT. The full variable domain, its missing parts supplied by reference TRBV28 and TRBJ1-4, is DVKVTQSSRYLVKRTGEKVFLECVQDMDHENMFWYRQDPGLGLRLIYFSYDVKMKEKGDIPEGYSVSREKKERFSLILESASTNQTSMYLCASSFDEKLFFGSGTQLSVL.

The J gene is TRBJ2-5, the V gene TRBV3-1; tentative D call: TRBD2 (6 bases). This CDR3 is built from 16 residues. V was trimmed by 1 base and J by 5 bases, leaving 17 bases between them. CDR1 and CDR2 (germline): LGHDT, YNNKEL (reference sequence). The CDR3 sequence: CASSQVVTSSFETQYF. The CDR3 DNA is TGTGCCAGCAGCCAAGTCGTAACTAGCAGTTTCGAGACCCAGTACTTC.

This clonotype was detected only a few times. The V call is TRBV5-1, the J call TRBJ2-3; D is ambiguous. The germline V and J ends were trimmed by 2 bases and 2 bases, with 6 bases remaining between them. The CDR3 consists of 13 residues. Germline CDR1 reads SGHRS; CDR2 reads YFSETQ. CDR3 sequence (DNA): TGCGCCAGCAGCTTCATTCCCACAGATACGCAGTATTTT. Encoded protein: CASSFIPTDTQYF. Using reference TRBV5-1 and TRBJ2-3 for the parts outside the CDR3, the full variable domain is KAGVTQTPRYLIKTRGQQVTLSCSPISGHRSVSWYQQTPGQGLQFLFEYFSETQRNKGNFPGRFSGRQFSNSRSEMNVSTLELGDSALYLCASSFIPTDTQYFGPGTRLTVL.

There are a few counts of this clonotype. The rearrangement uses TRBV29-1 and TRBJ2-5; 8 bases fit TRBD1. V was pared by 2 bases and J by 4 bases, with 9 bases of the junction left unmatched. Germline V lookup: CDR1 SQVTM, CDR2 ANQGSEA. CDR3 length equals 15 residues. In DNA form, the CDR3 reads TGCAGCGTTGAACCCCGACAGGGGATGGGAGAGACCCAGTACTTC. Protein product: CSVEPRQGMGETQYF.

CDR3 in DNA: TGTGCCAGCAGTTACGGAGGACAGGGGGCCAATGAGCAGTTCTTC. As protein: CASSYGGQGANEQFF. V and J are TRBV6-5 and TRBJ2-1; the match to TRBD1 covers 11 bases. CDR1 MNHEY and CDR2 SVGAGI come from the germline V gene. This CDR3 contains 15 residues. With 2 bases clipped from V and 6 bases from J, the junction kept 3 bases outside the gene matches.

This clonotype has more than one count but fewer than ten. V and J are TRBV5-5 and TRBJ2-2, with 8 nucleotides matching TRBD2. The CDR3 length is 17 residues. In germline, CDR1 is SGHKS, CDR2 YYEKEE (reference sequence). The trim removed 0 bases at V and 5 bases at J, leaving 9 bases unmatched. CDR3 DNA sequence: TGTGCCAGCAGCTTGGCCCCTAGCGGGTTTGGGACCGGGGAGCTGTTTTTT. This encodes CASSLAPSGFGTGELFF.

The chain has TRBV29-1 and TRBJ2-3; TRBD2 aligns across 7 bases. CDR3 size: 14 residues. V was clipped by 4 bases and J by 4 bases; unmatched bases: 8. Per the germline V gene, CDR1 is SQVTM and CDR2 is ANQGSEA. CDR3 sequence: CSVGRGRAPDTQYF. CDR3 bases: TGCAGCGTTGGTCGTGGGAGGGCCCCAGATACGCAGTATTTT.

This clonotype was seen a handful of times. The gene calls are TRBV3-1 and TRBJ2-1; 11 bases line up with TRBD2. The CDR3 spans 15 residues. The germline V gene has CDR1 LGHDT and CDR2 YNNKEL (reference sequence). The trim removed 0 bases at V and 9 bases at J, leaving 4 bases unmatched. CDR3 nucleotide sequence: TGTGCCAGCAGCCAAGATTGGCTAGCGGGAGGTGAGCAGTTCTTC. As protein: CASSQDWLAGGEQFF.

This clonotype was seen a few times. The CDR3: CSAGSPGVSRSGNTIYF. In nucleotides, the CDR3 is TGCAGTGCGGGATCCCCGGGAGTCAGCCGCTCTGGAAACACCATATATTTT. V gene TRBV20-1 combines with J gene TRBJ1-3; no clear D gene. The CDR3 has 17 residues. Looked up from germline, CDR1 is DFQATT and CDR2 is SNEGSKA (reference sequence). The V end lost 6 bases, the J end lost 0 bases, and 21 bases lay between the germline ends.

This chain joins TRBV10-3 and TRBJ2-5; D not resolved. The germline V and J ends were trimmed by 8 bases and 4 bases, with 17 bases remaining between them. Germline assignment: CDR1 ENHRY and CDR2 SYGVKD. The CDR3 extends over 14 amino acids. CDR3: CAIRVEAPGETQYF. The DNA for the CDR3 is TGTGCCATCCGTGTAGAGGCCCCAGGAGAGACCCAGTACTTC.

This chain connects TRBV5-1 to TRBJ2-1, with TRBD2 matching over 8 bases. V trimming: 2 bases; J trimming: 4 bases; junction bases outside the gene matches: 5. The length of the CDR3 is 15 residues. Per germline, CDR1 SGHRS and CDR2 YFSETQ. Written as DNA, the CDR3 is TGCGCCAGCAGCTTTAGCGGGAATTCTTACAATGAGCAGTTCTTC. This gives the protein CASSFSGNSYNEQFF.

This chain joins TRBV15 and TRBJ2-2; D is possibly TRBD1 (5 bases). This CDR3 region has 16 residues. CDR1 and CDR2 (germline): LNHNV, YYDKDF (reference sequence). The V end was cut by 0 bases, the J end by 5 bases, with 13 bases between. Here the CDR3 DNA reads TGTGCCACCAGCAGAGATCCAGGGCCGATGACCGGGGAGCTGTTTTTT. This translates into CATSRDPGPMTGELFF.

The chain has TRBV15 and TRBJ2-6; 9 bases map to TRBD1. Germline-derived CDR1 and CDR2 are LNHNV and YYDKDF (reference sequence). CDR3 length equals 17 residues. J gave up 2 bases and V 5 bases, and 7 bases lay outside the gene matches. The CDR3 protein is CATSSGTGIAGANVLTF. The CDR3 DNA is TGTGCCACCAGCTCTGGGACAGGGATCGCTGGGGCCAACGTCCTGACTTTC.

The V and J genes are TRBV5-1 and TRBJ2-7; D perhaps matches TRBD1 (6 bases). Germline V gives CDR1 SGHRS, CDR2 YFSETQ. Trimming removed 4 bases from V and 3 bases from J, with 11 bases in between. The CDR3 covers 13 residues. CDR3 DNA sequence: TGCGCCAGCAGCAACGGACAGATCTACGAGCAGTACTTC. This encodes CASSNGQIYEQYF. Together with reference TRBV5-1 and TRBJ2-7, the CDR3 gives the full variable domain: KAGVTQTPRYLIKTRGQQVTLSCSPISGHRSVSWYQQTPGQGLQFLFEYFSETQRNKGNFPGRFSGRQFSNSRSEMNVSTLELGDSALYLCASSNGQIYEQYFGPGTRLTVT.

Only a few counts were recorded for this clonotype. V is TRBV25-1 and J is TRBJ2-1; TRBD2 matches at 10 bases. This CDR3 spans 18 amino acids. CDR1 MGHDK and CDR2 SYGVNS come from the germline V gene. Unmatched junction bases numbered 11, after V lost 1 base and J lost 5 bases. The CDR3 loop reads CASSESGLAGDLNNEQFF. The CDR3 region has the DNA TGTGCCAGCAGTGAATCAGGGCTAGCGGGGGACCTAAACAATGAGCAGTTCTTC.

A few counts support this clonotype. The rearrangement joins TRBV27 to TRBJ1-4, with TRBD1 matching 7 bases. V shed 10 bases and J 1 base; nucleotides not matched to a gene: 9. The CDR3 sequence is 15 residues long. From germline, CDR1 is MNHEY and CDR2 SMNVEV (reference sequence). CDR3 loop: CATPGRGRTNEKLFF. The CDR3 coding sequence is TGTGCCACCCCTGGGAGGGGGCGAACTAATGAAAAACTGTTTTTT.

This sequence joins TRBV5-1 and TRBJ2-3; D remains ambiguous. The CDR3 contains 13 residues. Germline V CDR1 and CDR2: SGHRS, YFSETQ. V lost 2 bases, J lost 2 bases, and 6 bases lay in between. CDR3 bases: TGCGCCAGCAGCTTTTTCGACACAGATACGCAGTATTTT. This gives the protein CASSFFDTDTQYF.

V usage is TRBV5-1 and J usage is TRBJ2-1; 8 positions match TRBD1. Per the germline V gene, CDR1 is SGHRS and CDR2 is YFSETQ. CDR3 length equals 16 residues. V was pared by 4 bases and J by 4 bases, with 10 bases of the junction left unmatched. The DNA of the CDR3 is TGCGCCAGCAGCCTGGACGGGACAGGCTTATACAATGAGCAGTTCTTC. Its protein product is CASSLDGTGLYNEQFF.

The chain is built from TRBV5-1 and TRBJ1-1; no definite D call. The germline CDR1 and CDR2 sequences are SGHRS and YFSETQ. V lost 0 bases and J lost 0, with 12 bases in between. The CDR3 spans 16 residues. The CDR3 protein is CASSLAPPGLNTEAFF. In DNA, the CDR3 is TGCGCCAGCAGCTTGGCCCCCCCGGGCTTGAACACTGAAGCTTTCTTT.

The rearrangement links TRBV15 to TRBJ1-5, with TRBD1 matching 9 bases. The germline gives CDR1 LNHNV, CDR2 YYDKDF (reference sequence). J gave up 7 bases and V 0 bases, and 4 bases lay outside the gene matches. The CDR3 extends over 15 amino acids. CDR3 DNA: TGTGCCACCAGCAGAGATGTGGGACAGGGACAGCCCCAGCATTTT. This gives the protein CATSRDVGQGQPQHF.

In its sample, this clonotype was seen a few times. The rearrangement joins TRBV5-1 to TRBJ2-7; unclear D gene. V lost 0 bases, J lost 6 bases, and 13 bases lay in between. This CDR3 spans 14 amino acids. In germline, CDR1 is SGHRS, CDR2 YFSETQ. In nucleotides, the CDR3 is TGCGCCAGCAGCTTGGCCGTACTGCAAGGCGAGCAGTACTTC. This gives the protein CASSLAVLQGEQYF.

This clonotype turned up a few times. J is TRBJ2-3 and V is TRBV5-1, with D maybe TRBD1 (6 bases). The CDR3 extends over 14 amino acids. The germline gives CDR1 SGHRS, CDR2 YFSETQ. V lost 0 bases and J lost 4, with 9 bases in between. The chain's CDR3 is CASSLGQDADTQYF. The CDR3 coding sequence is TGCGCCAGCAGCTTGGGACAGGATGCAGATACGCAGTATTTT.

This chain links TRBV9 with TRBJ2-1; TRBD2 might be the D (6 bases). V lost 4 bases to trimming and J lost 5 bases, with 19 bases between them. The CDR3 is made up of 16 amino acids. The V gene's germline CDR1 is SGDLS and CDR2 YYNGEE. The CDR3 DNA reads TGTGCCAGCAGCCTCTCCGGGACTCCCGTCGACAATGAGCAGTTCTTC. It is translated as CASSLSGTPVDNEQFF.